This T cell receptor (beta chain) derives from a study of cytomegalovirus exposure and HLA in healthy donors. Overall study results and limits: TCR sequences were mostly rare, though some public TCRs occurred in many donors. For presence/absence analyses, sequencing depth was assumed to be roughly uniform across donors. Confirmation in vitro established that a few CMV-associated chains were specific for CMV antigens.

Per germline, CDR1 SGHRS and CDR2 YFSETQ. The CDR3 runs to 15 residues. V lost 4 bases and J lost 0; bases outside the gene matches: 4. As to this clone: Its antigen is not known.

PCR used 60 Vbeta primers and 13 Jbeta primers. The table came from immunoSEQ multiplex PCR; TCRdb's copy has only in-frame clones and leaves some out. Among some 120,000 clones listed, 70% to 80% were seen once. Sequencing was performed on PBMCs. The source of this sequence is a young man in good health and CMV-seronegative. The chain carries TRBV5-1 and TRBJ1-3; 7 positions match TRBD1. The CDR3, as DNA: TGCGCCAGCAGCGCGGACAGGAGCTCTGGAAACACCATATATTTT. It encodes CASSADRSSGNTIYF.